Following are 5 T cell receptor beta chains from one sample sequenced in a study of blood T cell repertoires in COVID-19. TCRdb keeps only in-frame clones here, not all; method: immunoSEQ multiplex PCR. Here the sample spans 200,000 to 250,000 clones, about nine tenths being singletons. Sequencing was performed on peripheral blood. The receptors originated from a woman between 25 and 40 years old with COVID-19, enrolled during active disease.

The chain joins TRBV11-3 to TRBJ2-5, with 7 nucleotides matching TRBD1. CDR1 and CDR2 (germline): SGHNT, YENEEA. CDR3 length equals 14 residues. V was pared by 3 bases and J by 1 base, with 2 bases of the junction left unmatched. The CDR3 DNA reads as TGTGCCAGCAGCTTTGGACAGGTCCAAGAGACCCAGTACTTC. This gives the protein CASSFGQVQETQYF. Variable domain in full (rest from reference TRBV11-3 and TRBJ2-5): EAGVVQSPRYKIIEKKQPVAFWCNPISGHNTLYWYLQNLGQGPELLIRYENEEAVDDSQLPKDRFSAERLKGVDSTLKIQPAELGDSAVYLCASSFGQVQETQYFGPGTRLLVL.

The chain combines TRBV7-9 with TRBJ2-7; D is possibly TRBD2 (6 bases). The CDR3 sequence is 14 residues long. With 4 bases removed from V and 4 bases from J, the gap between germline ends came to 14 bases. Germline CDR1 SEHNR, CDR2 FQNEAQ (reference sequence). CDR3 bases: TGTGCCAGCAGCTCCCCGGGGGAAGCGTACGAGCAGTACTTC. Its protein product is CASSSPGEAYEQYF.

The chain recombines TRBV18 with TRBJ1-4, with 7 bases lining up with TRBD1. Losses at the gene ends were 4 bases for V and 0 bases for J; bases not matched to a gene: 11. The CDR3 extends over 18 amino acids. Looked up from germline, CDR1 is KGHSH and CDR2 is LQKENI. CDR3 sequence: CASSLLEGAFATNEKLFF. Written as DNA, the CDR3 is TGTGCCAGCTCACTGCTCGAGGGGGCCTTTGCAACTAATGAAAAACTGTTTTTT.

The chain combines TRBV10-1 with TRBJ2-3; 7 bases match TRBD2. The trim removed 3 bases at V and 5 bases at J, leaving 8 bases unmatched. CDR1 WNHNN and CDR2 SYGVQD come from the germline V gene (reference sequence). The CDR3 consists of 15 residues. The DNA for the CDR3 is TGCGCCAGCAGTGAAGGCGGGAGCTGGGTAGATACGCAGTATTTT. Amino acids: CASSEGGSWVDTQYF.

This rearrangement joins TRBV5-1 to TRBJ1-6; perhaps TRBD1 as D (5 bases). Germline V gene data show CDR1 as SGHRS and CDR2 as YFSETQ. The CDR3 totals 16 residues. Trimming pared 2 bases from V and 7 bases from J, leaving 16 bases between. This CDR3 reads CASSFFDSRTNSPLHF. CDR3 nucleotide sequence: TGCGCCAGCAGCTTTTTCGACAGCCGGACAAATTCACCCCTCCACTTT.